Presented here are 6 T cell receptor beta chains from one specimen sequenced in a study of control samples from healthy donors and cancer patients. TCRdb's copy holds only in-frame clones and misses some; the assay was immunoSEQ multiplex PCR. The table records 99,000 or so clones, 80% to 90% of them present only once. The specimen sequenced was blood. All receptors come from a woman in her fifties or sixties in good health.

This sequence joins TRBV30 and TRBJ1-2; D is unresolved. The CDR3 consists of 13 residues. CDR1 GTSNPN and CDR2 SVGIG come from the germline V gene (reference sequence). V was clipped by 0 bases and J by 2 bases, with 7 bases between them. The chain's CDR3 is CAWSVGRNYGYTF. Here the CDR3 DNA reads TGTGCCTGGAGTGTAGGCCGGAACTATGGCTACACCTTC.

This clone came up once. V usage is TRBV21-1 and J usage is TRBJ1-4. TRBV21-1 is a known pseudogene. The CDR3 is 15 amino acids. This CDR3 reads CASSKNGTHNEKLFF. CDR3 coding DNA: TGTGCCAGCAGCAAAAACGGGACGCATAATGAAAAACTGTTTTTT.

The CDR3 is CASSQIGRRTSYEQYF. CDR3 coding DNA: TGTGCCAGCAGCCAAATTGGTCGGAGGACATCCTACGAGCAGTACTTC. The V gene is TRBV3-1 (or the pseudogene TRBV3-2), the J gene TRBJ2-7; perhaps D is TRBD1 or TRBD2 (5 bases each). V was cut by 2 bases and J by 1 base, with 15 bases left in between. The CDR3 contains 16 residues. The germline CDR1 and CDR2 sequences are LGHDT and YNNKEL (reference sequence).

The chain joins TRBV11-2 to TRBJ2-2; D uncertain. V lost 5 bases to trimming and J lost 15 bases, with 13 bases between them. The CDR3 length is 11 residues. CDR1 is SGHAT, CDR2 FQNNGV, per germline. CDR3: CASSQTLEVFF. In DNA form, the CDR3 reads TGTGCCAGCAGCCAGACCCTTGAGGTGTTTTTT.

The chain couples TRBV4-3 to TRBJ2-1, with TRBD1 matching 10 bases. The CDR3 totals 15 residues. CDR1 is LGHNA, CDR2 YSLEER, per germline. Unmatched junction bases numbered 6, after V lost 0 bases and J lost 10 bases. The CDR3 DNA follows: TGCGCCAGCAGCCAAGACGAGACAGGGGGCAAGGAGCAGTTCTTC. Residues: CASSQDETGGKEQFF.

J is TRBJ2-2 and V is TRBV6-5; the D gene is possibly TRBD2 (6 bases). The CDR3 spans 16 residues. Germline lookup yields CDR1 MNHEY and CDR2 SVGAGI. V was cut by 2 bases and J by 6 bases, with 16 bases left in between. The CDR3 reads CASSYGAGPRAGELFF. The CDR3 DNA is TGTGCCAGCAGTTACGGCGCGGGACCTAGGGCCGGGGAGCTGTTTTTT.